This T cell receptor beta chain comes out of a study of identical twins. Study-level points and caveats: Reduced insertions were recorded for abundant cord blood beta clonotypes, with no such pattern in memory repertoires. Conclusions were drawn cross-sectionally by statistical analysis, without following the same donors. Models underestimated out-of-frame TCR alpha sharing in monozygotic twins. Diverse VJ usage suggested most zero-insertion clonotypes were not invariant T cells.

Points on this clonotype: Its antigen is not known.

The germline V and J ends were trimmed by 3 bases and 5 bases, with 10 bases remaining between them. The CDR3 is 13 amino acids. Germline CDR1 and CDR2: SGHTA and FQGNSA. Via MiXCR, TCRdb re-called the 5' RACE reads, giving one row per CDR3 protein. The table records over 550,000 distinct CDR3 sequences, 7.1% of them present only once. These records were also assigned to another study, of yellow fever vaccine responses in identical twins.

The chain carries TRBV7-2 and TRBJ2-5, with unresolved D. The sequence came from a woman aged 18-29 years in good health. Sequences were obtained from PBMCs. CDR3 region: CASSLYNGETQYF. The CDR3 DNA reads TGTGCCAGCAGCTTGTACAACGGCGAGACCCAGTACTTC.